One T cell receptor beta chain is described in this entry. At one end, the junction sequence differs from germline, possibly due to a read error. Three rounds of nested PCR, following a modified ARM-PCR protocol, produced the TCRbeta library. TCRdb passed the multiplex PCR reads through MiXCR, listing each CDR3 protein once. The sample consists of about 75,000 distinct CDR3 sequences, roughly 80% of them appearing once. The CDR3 runs 16 residues. CDR1 is DFQATT, CDR2 SNEGSKA, per germline (reference sequence). The record originates from a study of tumor and adjacent non-tumor tissue in lung cancer. The template was RNA from unsorted bulk tissue.

The origin of this receptor is a woman aged 45-65 years with non-small cell lung cancer. The chain carries TRBV20-1 and TRBJ2-2; weak D call: TRBD2 (6 bases). Sequencing input: lung tumor tissue. Here the CDR3 reads CSASPSSGRNAGELFF. The CDR3 DNA reads as TGCAGTGCTAGCCCGTCGAGTGGGAGGAACGCCGGGGAGCTGTTTTTT.